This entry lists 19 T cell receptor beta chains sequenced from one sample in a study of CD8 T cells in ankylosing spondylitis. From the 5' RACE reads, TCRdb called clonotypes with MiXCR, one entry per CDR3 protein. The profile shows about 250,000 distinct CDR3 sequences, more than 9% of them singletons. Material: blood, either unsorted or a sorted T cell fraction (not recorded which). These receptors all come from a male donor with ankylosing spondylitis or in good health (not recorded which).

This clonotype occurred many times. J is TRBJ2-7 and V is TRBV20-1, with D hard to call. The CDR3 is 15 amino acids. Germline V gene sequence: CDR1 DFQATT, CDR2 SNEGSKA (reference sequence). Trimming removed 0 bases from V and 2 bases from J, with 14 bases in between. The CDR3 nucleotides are TGCAGTGCTAGAGATCCCCGCCCTCAGGCCTACGAGCAGTACTTC. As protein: CSARDPRPQAYEQYF.

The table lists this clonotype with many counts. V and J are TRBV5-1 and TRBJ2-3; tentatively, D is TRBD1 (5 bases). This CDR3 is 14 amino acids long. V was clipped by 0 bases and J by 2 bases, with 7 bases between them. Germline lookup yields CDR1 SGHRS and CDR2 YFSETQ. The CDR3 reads CASSLGQNTDTQYF. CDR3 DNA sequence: TGCGCCAGCAGCTTGGGACAGAACACAGATACGCAGTATTTT. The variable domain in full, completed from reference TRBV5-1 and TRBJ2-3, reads KAGVTQTPRYLIKTRGQQVTLSCSPISGHRSVSWYQQTPGQGLQFLFEYFSETQRNKGNFPGRFSGRQFSNSRSEMNVSTLELGDSALYLCASSLGQNTDTQYFGPGTRLTVL.

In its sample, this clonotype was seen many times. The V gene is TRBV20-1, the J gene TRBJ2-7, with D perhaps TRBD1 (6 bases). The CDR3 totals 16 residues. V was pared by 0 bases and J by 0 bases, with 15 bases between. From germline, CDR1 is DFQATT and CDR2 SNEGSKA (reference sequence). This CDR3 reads CSARDPAGVGSYEQYF. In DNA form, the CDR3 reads TGCAGTGCTAGAGATCCAGCAGGGGTAGGCTCCTACGAGCAGTACTTC.

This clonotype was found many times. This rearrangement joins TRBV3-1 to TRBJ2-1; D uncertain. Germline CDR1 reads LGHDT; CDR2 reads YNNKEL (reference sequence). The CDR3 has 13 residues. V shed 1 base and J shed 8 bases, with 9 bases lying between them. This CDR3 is CASSQGALDEQFF. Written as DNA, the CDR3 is TGTGCCAGCAGCCAAGGAGCACTCGATGAGCAGTTCTTC.

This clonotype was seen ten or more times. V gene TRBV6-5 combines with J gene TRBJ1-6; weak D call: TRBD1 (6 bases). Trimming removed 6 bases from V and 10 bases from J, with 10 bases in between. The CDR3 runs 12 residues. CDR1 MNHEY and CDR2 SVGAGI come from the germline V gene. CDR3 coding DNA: TGTGCCAGCAGCGACAGGTTCTCACCCCTCCACTTT. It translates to CASSDRFSPLHF.

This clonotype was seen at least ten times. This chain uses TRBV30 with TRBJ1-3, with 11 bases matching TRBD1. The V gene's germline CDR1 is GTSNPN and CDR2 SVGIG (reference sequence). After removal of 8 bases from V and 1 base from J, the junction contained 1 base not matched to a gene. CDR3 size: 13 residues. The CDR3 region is CAGDRGSGNTIYF. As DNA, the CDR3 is TGTGCCGGGGACAGGGGGTCTGGAAACACCATATATTTT.

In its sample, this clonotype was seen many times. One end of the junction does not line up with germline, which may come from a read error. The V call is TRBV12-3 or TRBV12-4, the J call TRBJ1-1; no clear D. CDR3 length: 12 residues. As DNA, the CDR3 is TGTGCCAGCAGCTTGTCGGGTGGGAGCAGTCACTTT. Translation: CASSLSGGSSHF.

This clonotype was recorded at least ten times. CDR3 sequence reads: CASSVDSFLETQYF. The CDR3 nucleotides are TGTGCCAGCAGTGTCGACAGCTTCTTAGAGACCCAGTACTTC. The V and J genes are TRBV7-7 and TRBJ2-5; D possibly corresponds to TRBD1 (5 bases). Trimming left V 6 bases short and J 4 bases short, with 15 bases between. The CDR3 runs 14 residues. Germline lookup yields CDR1 SSHAT and CDR2 FNYEAQ (reference sequence).

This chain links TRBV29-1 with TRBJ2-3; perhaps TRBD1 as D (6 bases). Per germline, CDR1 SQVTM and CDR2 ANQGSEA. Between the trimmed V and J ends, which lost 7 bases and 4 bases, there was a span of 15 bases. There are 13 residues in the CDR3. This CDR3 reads CSAIPQGPDTQYF. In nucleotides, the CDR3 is TGCAGCGCCATCCCCCAGGGGCCAGATACGCAGTATTTT.

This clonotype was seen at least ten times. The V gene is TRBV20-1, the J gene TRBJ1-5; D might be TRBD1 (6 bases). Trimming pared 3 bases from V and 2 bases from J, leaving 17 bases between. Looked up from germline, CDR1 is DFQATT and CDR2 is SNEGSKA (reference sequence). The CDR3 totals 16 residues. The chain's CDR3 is CSARPFLQGRNQPQHF. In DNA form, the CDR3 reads TGCAGTGCTAGGCCCTTTCTACAGGGCCGCAATCAGCCCCAGCATTTT.

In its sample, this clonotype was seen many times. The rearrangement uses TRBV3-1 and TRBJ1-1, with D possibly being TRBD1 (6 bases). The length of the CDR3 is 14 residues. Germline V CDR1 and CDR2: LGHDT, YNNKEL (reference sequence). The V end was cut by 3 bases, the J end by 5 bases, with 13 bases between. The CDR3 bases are TGTGCCAGCAGCCAGCCCCAGGGGAGAACTGAAGCTTTCTTT. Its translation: CASSQPQGRTEAFF.

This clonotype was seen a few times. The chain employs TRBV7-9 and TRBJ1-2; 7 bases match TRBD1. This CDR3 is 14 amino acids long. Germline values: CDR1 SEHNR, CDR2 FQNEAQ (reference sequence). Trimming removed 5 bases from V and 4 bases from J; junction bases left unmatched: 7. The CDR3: CASSPRQGAYGYTF. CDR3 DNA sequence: TGTGCCAGCAGCCCCCGACAGGGAGCCTATGGCTACACCTTC.

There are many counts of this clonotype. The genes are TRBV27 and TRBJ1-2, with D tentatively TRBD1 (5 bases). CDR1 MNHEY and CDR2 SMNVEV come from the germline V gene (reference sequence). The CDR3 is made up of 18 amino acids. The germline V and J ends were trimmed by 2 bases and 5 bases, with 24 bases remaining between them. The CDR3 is CASSLGRFADRGLYGYTF. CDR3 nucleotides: TGTGCCAGCAGTTTAGGGAGGTTTGCAGATAGGGGATTGTATGGCTACACCTTC.

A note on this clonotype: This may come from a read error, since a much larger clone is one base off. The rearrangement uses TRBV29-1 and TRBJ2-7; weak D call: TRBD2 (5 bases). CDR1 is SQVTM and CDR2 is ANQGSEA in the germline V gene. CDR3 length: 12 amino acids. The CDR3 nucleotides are TGCAGCGTTGAAGGGAACGACTACGAGCAGCACTTC. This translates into CSVEGNDYEQHF.

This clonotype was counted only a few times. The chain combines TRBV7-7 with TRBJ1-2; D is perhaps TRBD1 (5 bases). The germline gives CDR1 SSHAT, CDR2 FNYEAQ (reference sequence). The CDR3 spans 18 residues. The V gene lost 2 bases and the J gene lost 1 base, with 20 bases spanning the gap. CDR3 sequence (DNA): TGTGCCAGCAGCTTACTTTTTTTCCCGGGACGGATTAACTATGGCTACACCTTC. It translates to CASSLLFFPGRINYGYTF.

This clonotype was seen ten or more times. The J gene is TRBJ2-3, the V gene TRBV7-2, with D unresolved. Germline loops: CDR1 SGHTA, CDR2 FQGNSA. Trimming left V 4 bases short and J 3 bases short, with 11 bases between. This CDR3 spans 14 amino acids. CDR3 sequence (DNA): TGTGCCAGCAGCTCTCTGCCTAGAACAGATACGCAGTATTTT. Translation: CASSSLPRTDTQYF.

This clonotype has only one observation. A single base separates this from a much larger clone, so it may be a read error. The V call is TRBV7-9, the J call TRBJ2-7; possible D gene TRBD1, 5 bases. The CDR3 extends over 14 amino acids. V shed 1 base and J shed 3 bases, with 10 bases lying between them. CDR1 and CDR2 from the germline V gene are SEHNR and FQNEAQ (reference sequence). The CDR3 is CASSLEDSVYEQYF. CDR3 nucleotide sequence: TGTGCCAGCAGCTTAGAAGACAGTGTCTACGAGCAGTACTTC.

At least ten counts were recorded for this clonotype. Written as DNA, the CDR3 is TGCAGTGCTAGCGGACAGGGGAGCGACAATGAGCAGTTCTTC. It yields the protein CSASGQGSDNEQFF. The rearrangement links TRBV20-1 to TRBJ2-1; 9 nucleotides agree with TRBD1. CDR3 length equals 14 residues. V was pared by 3 bases and J by 5 bases, with 5 bases of the junction left unmatched. Germline V gene lookup returns CDR1 DFQATT and CDR2 SNEGSKA (reference sequence).

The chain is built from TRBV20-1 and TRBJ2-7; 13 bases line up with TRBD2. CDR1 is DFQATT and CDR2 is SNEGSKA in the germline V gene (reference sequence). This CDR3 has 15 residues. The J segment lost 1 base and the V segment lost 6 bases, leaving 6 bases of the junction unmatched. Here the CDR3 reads CSAPGLAGSSYEQYF. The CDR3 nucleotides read TGCAGTGCGCCGGGACTAGCGGGATCGTCCTACGAGCAGTACTTC.